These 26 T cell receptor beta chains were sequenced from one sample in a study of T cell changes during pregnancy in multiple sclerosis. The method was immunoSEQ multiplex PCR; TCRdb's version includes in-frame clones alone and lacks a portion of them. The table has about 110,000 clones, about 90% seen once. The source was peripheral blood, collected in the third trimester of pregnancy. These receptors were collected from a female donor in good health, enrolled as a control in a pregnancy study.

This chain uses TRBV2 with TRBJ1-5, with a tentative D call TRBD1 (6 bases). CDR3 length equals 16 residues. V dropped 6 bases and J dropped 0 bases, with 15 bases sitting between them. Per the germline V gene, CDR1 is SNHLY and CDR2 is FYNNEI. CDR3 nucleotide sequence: TGTGCCAGCAGAGTAACAGGGCTCTATAGCAATCAGCCCCAGCATTTT. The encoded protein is CASRVTGLYSNQPQHF.

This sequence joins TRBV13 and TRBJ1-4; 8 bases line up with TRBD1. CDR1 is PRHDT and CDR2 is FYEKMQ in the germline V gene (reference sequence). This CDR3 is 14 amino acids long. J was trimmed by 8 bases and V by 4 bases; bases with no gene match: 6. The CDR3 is CASSSGTGMEKLFF. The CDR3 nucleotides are TGTGCCAGCAGCTCTGGGACAGGTATGGAAAAACTGTTTTTT.

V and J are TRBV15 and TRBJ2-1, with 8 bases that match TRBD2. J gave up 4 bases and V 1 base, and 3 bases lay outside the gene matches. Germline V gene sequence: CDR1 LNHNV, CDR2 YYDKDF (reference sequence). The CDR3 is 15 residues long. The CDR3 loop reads CATSRGTSPYNEQFF. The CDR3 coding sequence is TGTGCCACCAGCAGAGGGACTAGCCCATACAATGAGCAGTTCTTC.

The CDR3 region has the DNA TGTGCCAGCAGTCCGCCGGGACTCGAGGGTGAAGCTTTCTTT. It yields the protein CASSPPGLEGEAFF. This chain connects TRBV6-5 to TRBJ1-1; D may be TRBD1 (5 bases). The germline V gene encodes CDR1 MNHEY and CDR2 SVGAGI. CDR3 size: 14 residues. Trimming removed 5 bases from V and 7 bases from J, with 17 bases in between.

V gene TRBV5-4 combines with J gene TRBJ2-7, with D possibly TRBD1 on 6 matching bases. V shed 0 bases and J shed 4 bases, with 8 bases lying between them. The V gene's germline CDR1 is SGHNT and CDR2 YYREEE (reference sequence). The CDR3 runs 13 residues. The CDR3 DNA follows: TGTGCCAGCAGCTTGGGGGACACTTACGAGCAGTACTTC. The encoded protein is CASSLGDTYEQYF.

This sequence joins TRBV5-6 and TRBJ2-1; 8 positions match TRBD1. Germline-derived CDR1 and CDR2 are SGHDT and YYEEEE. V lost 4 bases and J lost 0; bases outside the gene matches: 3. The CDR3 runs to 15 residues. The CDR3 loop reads CASSVDRASYNEQFF. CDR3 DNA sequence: TGTGCCAGCAGCGTGGACAGGGCCTCCTACAATGAGCAGTTCTTC.

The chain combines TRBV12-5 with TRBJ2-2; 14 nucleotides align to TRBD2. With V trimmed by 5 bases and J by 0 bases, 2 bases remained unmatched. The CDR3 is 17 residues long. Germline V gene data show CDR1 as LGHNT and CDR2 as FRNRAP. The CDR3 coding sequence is TGTGCTAGTGGTCAGGGACTAGCGGGGGCGAACACCGGGGAGCTGTTTTTT. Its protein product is CASGQGLAGANTGELFF.

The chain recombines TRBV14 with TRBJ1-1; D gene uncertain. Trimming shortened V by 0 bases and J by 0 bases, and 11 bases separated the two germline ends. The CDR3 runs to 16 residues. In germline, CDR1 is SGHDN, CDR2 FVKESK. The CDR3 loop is CASSQERVVLNTEAFF. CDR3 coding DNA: TGTGCCAGCAGCCAAGAACGCGTGGTGCTGAACACTGAAGCTTTCTTT.

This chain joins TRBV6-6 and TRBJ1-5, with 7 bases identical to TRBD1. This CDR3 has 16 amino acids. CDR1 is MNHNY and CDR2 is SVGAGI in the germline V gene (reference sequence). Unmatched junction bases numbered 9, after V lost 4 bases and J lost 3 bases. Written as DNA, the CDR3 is TGTGCCAGCAGTTCAAACTCGGGACAGATCAATCAGCCCCAGCATTTT. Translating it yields CASSSNSGQINQPQHF.

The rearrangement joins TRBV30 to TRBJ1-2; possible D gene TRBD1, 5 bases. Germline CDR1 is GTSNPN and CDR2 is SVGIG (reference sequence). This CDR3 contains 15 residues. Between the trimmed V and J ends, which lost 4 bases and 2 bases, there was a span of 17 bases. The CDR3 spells CAWTRRGVSNYGYTF. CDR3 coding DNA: TGTGCCTGGACCAGACGGGGGGTCTCCAACTATGGCTACACCTTC.

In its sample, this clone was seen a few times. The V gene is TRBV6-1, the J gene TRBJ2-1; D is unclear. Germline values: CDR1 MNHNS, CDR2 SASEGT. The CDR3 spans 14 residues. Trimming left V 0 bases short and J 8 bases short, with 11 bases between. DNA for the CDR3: TGTGCCAGCAGTGAAGCGTTTGAGGAGCATGAGCAGTTCTTC. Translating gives CASSEAFEEHEQFF.

The DNA of the CDR3 is TGTGCCAGCAGCTTATCGCGGGGCACAGATACGCAGTATTTT. Its protein product is CASSLSRGTDTQYF. J is TRBJ2-3 and V is TRBV11-3, with D possibly TRBD2 on 5 matching bases. V shed 2 bases and J shed 1 base, with 7 bases lying between them. Germline V gene lookup returns CDR1 SGHNT and CDR2 YENEEA. This CDR3 contains 14 residues.

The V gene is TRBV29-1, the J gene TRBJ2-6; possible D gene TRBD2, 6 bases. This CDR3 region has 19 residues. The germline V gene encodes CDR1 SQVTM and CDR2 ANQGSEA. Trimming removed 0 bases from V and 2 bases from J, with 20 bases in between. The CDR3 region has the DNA TGCAGCGTTGAAGAACTGAAAATACGGGGCGGGGCTGGGGCCAACGTCCTGACTTTC. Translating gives CSVEELKIRGGAGANVLTF.

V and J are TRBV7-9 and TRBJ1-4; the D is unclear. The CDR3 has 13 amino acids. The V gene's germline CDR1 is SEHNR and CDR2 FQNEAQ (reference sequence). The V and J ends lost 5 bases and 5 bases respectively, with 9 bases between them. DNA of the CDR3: TGTGCCAGCAGCCATGGAGAAAATGAAAAACTGTTTTTT. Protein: CASSHGENEKLFF. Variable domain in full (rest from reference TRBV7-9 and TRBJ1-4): DTGVSQNPRHKITKRGQNVTFRCDPISEHNRLYWYRQTLGQGPEFLTYFQNEAQLEKSRLLSDRFSAERPKGSFSTLEIQRTEQGDSAMYLCASSHGENEKLFFGSGTQLSVL.

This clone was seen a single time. The CDR3 DNA sequence: TGTGCCTGGAGTGTATCTTCCGGGCAGCCCCAGCATTTT. Protein sequence: CAWSVSSGQPQHF. J is TRBJ1-5 and V is TRBV30; D is ambiguous. The CDR3 contains 13 residues. The germline V gene encodes CDR1 GTSNPN and CDR2 SVGIG (reference sequence). V was cut by 0 bases and J by 7 bases, with 10 bases left in between.

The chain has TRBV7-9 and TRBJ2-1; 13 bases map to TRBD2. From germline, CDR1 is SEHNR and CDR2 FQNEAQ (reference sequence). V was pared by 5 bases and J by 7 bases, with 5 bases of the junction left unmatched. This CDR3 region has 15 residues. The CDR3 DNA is TGTGCCAGCAGCACTAGCGGGGGGGCCGAGAATGAGCAGTTCTTC. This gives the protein CASSTSGGAENEQFF.

This CDR3 is CATGARQGLHSPLHF. Written as DNA, the CDR3 is TGTGCCACCGGGGCGAGACAGGGATTACATTCACCCCTCCACTTT. The V gene is TRBV5-4, the J gene TRBJ1-6; 7 bases are shared with TRBD1. Per germline, CDR1 SGHNT and CDR2 YYREEE (reference sequence). With 9 bases clipped from V and 8 bases from J, the junction kept 14 bases outside the gene matches. The CDR3 loop spans 15 amino acids.

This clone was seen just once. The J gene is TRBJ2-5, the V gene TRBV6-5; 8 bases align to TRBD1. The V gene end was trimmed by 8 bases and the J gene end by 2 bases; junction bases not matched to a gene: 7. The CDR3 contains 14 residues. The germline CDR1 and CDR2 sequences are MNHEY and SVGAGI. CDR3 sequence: CASSDRGQQETQYF. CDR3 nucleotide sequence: TGTGCCAGCTCCGACAGGGGCCAACAAGAGACCCAGTACTTC.

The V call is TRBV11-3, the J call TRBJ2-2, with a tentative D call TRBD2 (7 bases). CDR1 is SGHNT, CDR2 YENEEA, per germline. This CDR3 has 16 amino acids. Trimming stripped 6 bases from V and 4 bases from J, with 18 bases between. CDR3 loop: CASRDSGGSSTGELFF. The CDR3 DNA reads TGTGCCAGCAGGGACTCGGGGGGCTCATCCACCGGGGAGCTGTTTTTT. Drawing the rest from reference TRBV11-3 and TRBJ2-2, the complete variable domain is EAGVVQSPRYKIIEKKQPVAFWCNPISGHNTLYWYLQNLGQGPELLIRYENEEAVDDSQLPKDRFSAERLKGVDSTLKIQPAELGDSAVYLCASRDSGGSSTGELFFGEGSRLTVL.

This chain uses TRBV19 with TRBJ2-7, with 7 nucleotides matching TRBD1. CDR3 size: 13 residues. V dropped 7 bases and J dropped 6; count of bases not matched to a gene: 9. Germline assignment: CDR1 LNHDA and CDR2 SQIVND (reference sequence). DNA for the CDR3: TGTGCCAGTAATCGACAGGGTAGCTTCGAGCAGTACTTC. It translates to CASNRQGSFEQYF.

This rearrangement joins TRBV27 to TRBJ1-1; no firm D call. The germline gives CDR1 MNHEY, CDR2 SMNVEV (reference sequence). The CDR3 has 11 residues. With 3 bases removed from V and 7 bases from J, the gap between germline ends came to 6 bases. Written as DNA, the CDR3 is TGTGCCAGCAGTTTCGGGGATGAAGCTTTCTTT. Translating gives CASSFGDEAFF.

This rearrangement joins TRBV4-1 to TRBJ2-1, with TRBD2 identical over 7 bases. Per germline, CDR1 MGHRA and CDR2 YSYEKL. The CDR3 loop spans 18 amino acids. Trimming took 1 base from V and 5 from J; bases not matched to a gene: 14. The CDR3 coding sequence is TGCGCCAGCAGCCAAGGCCATGGTGGGCTAGCGGTTGACAATGAGCAGTTCTTC. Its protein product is CASSQGHGGLAVDNEQFF.

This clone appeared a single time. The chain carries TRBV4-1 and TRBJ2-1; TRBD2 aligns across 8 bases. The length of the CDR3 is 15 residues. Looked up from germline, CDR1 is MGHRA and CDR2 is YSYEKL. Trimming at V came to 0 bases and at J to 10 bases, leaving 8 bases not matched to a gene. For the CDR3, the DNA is TGCGCCAGCAGCCAAGATGTACGGGGGGGTCGGGAGCAGTTCTTC. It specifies CASSQDVRGGREQFF.

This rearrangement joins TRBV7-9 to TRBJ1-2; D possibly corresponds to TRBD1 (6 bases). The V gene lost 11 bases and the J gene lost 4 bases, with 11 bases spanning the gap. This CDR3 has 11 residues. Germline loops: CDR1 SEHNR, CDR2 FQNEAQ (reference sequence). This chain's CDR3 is CASQGGYGYTF. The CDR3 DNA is TGTGCCTCCCAAGGGGGCTATGGCTACACCTTC.

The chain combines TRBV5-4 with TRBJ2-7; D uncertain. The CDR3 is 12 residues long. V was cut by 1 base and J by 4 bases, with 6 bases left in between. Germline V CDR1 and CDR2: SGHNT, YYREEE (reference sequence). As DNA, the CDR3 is TGTGCCAGCAGCTTGTCCGGTTACGAGCAGTACTTC. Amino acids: CASSLSGYEQYF.

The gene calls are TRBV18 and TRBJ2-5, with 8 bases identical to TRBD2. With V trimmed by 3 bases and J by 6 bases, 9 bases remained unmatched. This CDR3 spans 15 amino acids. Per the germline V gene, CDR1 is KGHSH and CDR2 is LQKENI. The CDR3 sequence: CASSPDGGARKTQYF. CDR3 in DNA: TGTGCCAGCTCACCCGACGGGGGGGCCAGAAAGACCCAGTACTTC.